Listed here are 23 T cell receptor beta chains from one sample, sequenced in a study of tissue T cells after allogeneic stem cell transplantation. Sequenced by immunoSEQ multiplex PCR; TCRdb stores in-frame clones only, minus some. This table holds around 3,200 clones, over 40% found once. Stated time point: mouse harvest day 14 after allogeneic transplant. Each mouse received 10^7 T-cell-depleted marrow cells plus 10^6 splenic CD5+ T cells by tail vein. The sequenced material came from gut tissue. Receptors were obtained from a female BALB/c mouse given C57BL/6 T cells with graft-versus-host disease after an allogeneic hematopoietic cell transplant.

As regards this clone: Genes and germline come from the mouse. CDR3 amino acids: CASSPGTGKNTEVFF. The part of the CDR3 DNA that was read is TGTGCCAGCTCTCCCGGGACAGGGAAGAACACAGAAGTCTTC. This sequence joins TRBV12-1 and TRBJ1-1, with 9 bases matching TRBD1. Read data end 1 residue before the CDR3 end; the end is taken from the germline J gene. The length of the CDR3 is 15 residues. Trimming cost V 2 bases and J 0 bases; bases outside gene matches: 3. CDR1 SGHSN and CDR2 HYEKVE come from the germline V gene.

Of note for this clone: Here the gene names and germline are mouse. The read is 1 residue too short to cover the CDR3 end, so that end is filled in from the germline J gene. The chain carries TRBV12-1 and TRBJ2-5, with 7 bases identical to TRBD2. The CDR3 is made up of 15 amino acids. V dropped 4 bases and J dropped 0; count of bases not matched to a gene: 6. Germline loops: CDR1 SGHSN, CDR2 HYEKVE. The CDR3 loop reads CASSQDWVNQDTQYF. The sequenced part of the CDR3 DNA is TGTGCCAGCTCCCAAGACTGGGTTAACCAAGACACCCAGTAC. Drawing the rest from reference TRBV12-1 and TRBJ2-5, the complete variable domain is DSGVVQSPRHIIKEKGGRSVLTCIPISGHSNVVWYQQTLGKELKFLIQHYEKVERDKGFLPSRFSVQQFDDYHSEMNMSALELEDSAMYFCASSQDWVNQDTQYFGPGTRLLVL.

Points on this clone: Gene names and germline refer to mouse. The CDR3 extends 1 residue past the end of the read, so its final part is completed from the germline J gene. The genes are TRBV5 and TRBJ1-4; possible D gene TRBD1, 6 bases. V gave up 0 bases and J gave up 0 bases, with 8 bases separating them. Germline values: CDR1 LGHNA, CDR2 YNLKQL (reference sequence). The CDR3 totals 16 residues. The CDR3 loop is CASSQDRGLSNERLFF. The CDR3 bases that were read are TGTGCCAGCAGCCAAGACAGGGGCCTTTCCAACGAAAGATTATTT.

In its sample, this clone is medium-sized (0.01 to 0.1%). Any gene name here is a mouse gene name. Read coverage stops 1 residue before the CDR3 terminus; the germline J gene supplies the remainder. V usage is TRBV23 and J usage is TRBJ1-5; TRBD1 is the table's D call and was not checked against the DNA. The CDR3 extends over 12 amino acids. The germline V gene encodes CDR1 KGHTA and CDR2 FQNQQP. CDR3 protein: CSSRQGYQAPLF. The sequenced CDR3 bases are TGCTCCAGCAGACAGGGGTACCAGGCTCCGCTT.

Comment on this clone: The gene names given are mouse names. The sequenced fragment ends 1 residue before the CDR3 boundary, so the rest is inferred from the germline J gene. The chain recombines TRBV26 with TRBJ2-2, with D hard to call. V dropped 1 base and J dropped 4 bases, with 4 bases sitting between them. CDR3 size: 13 residues. Germline V gives CDR1 KGHPV, CDR2 FQNQEV (reference sequence). CDR3 bases read: TGTGCCAGCAGTCTGTGGATCACCGGGCAGCTCTAC. Amino acids: CASSLWITGQLY. The complete CDR3 sequence is CASSLWITGQLYF.

This clone has a handful of counts. The genes and germline here are from mouse. Read data end 1 residue before the CDR3 end; the end is taken from the germline J gene. The gene calls are TRBV12-2 and TRBJ2-5, with TRBD2 identical over 7 bases. CDR3 length equals 15 residues. Unmatched junction bases numbered 4, after V lost 0 bases and J lost 2 bases. Germline V lookup: CDR1 SGHLS, CDR2 HYDKME. CDR3 DNA (partial): TGTGCCAGCTCTCTCCTTGGGGGGACCCAAGACACCCAGTAC. Translation: CASSLLGGTQDTQY. The entire CDR3 sequence reads CASSLLGGTQDTQYF.

This clone came up a few times. The genes are named according to mouse. The read finishes 1 residue shy of the CDR3 end, and the germline J gene is used to complete it. This chain uses TRBV23 with TRBJ1-1; the table's D call, TRBD1, was not checked against the DNA. The CDR3 runs 13 residues. The germline gives CDR1 KGHTA, CDR2 FQNQQP. The CDR3 DNA, read in part, is TGCTCCAGCTCTCAGACAGGGAACACAGAAGTCTTC. Protein sequence: CSSSQTGNTEVF. The CDR3 as a whole reads CSSSQTGNTEVFF.

This clone is termed medium-sized. Gene names are the mouse ones. The DNA ends 1 residue before the CDR3 does, and the rest of the CDR3 is filled in from the germline J gene. The chain combines TRBV13-1 with TRBJ2-1; D not resolved. CDR3 size: 13 residues. With 5 bases removed from V and 0 bases from J, the gap between germline ends came to 6 bases. The germline V gene encodes CDR1 NSHNY and CDR2 SYGAGN. CDR3 residues: CASRSDNYAEQFF. CDR3 DNA (partial): TGTGCCAGCAGGTCAGATAACTATGCTGAGCAGTTC.

Details on this clone: Gene names refer to mouse genes. The missing CDR3 end, 1 residue past where the read stops, is filled in from the germline J gene. The chain uses TRBV29 and TRBJ2-5, with a possible D match to TRBD1 (6 bases). Germline V lookup: CDR1 MSHET, CDR2 SYDVDS. V lost 5 bases and J 5 bases, leaving 17 bases between the germline ends. CDR3 length: 15 residues. CDR3 DNA (partial): TGTGCTAGCAGTCCCACAGGGCTTCACCCAGACACCCAGTAC. Protein sequence: CASSPTGLHPDTQY. From start to end, the CDR3 is CASSPTGLHPDTQYF.

A few counts support this clone. Genes and germline are mouse. Read data end 1 residue before the CDR3 end; the end is taken from the germline J gene. The chain carries TRBV26 and TRBJ2-7, with TRBD1 matching 9 bases. CDR1 and CDR2 from the germline V gene are KGHPV and FQNQEV (reference sequence). Trimming cost V 11 bases and J 0 bases; bases outside gene matches: 5. The CDR3 is 13 amino acids. The part of the CDR3 DNA that was read is TGTGCCCCGCGGGACAGGGACTCCTATGAACAGTAC. This encodes CAPRDRDSYEQY. The entire CDR3 sequence reads CAPRDRDSYEQYF.

This clone was counted between two and nine times. Gene names and germline refer to mouse. The read halts 1 residue ahead of the CDR3 end, with the missing end drawn from the germline J gene. The chain links TRBV31 to TRBJ1-1, with D perhaps TRBD1 (6 bases). Trimming pared 0 bases from V and 1 base from J, leaving 9 bases between. This CDR3 spans 14 amino acids. The germline gives CDR1 GKSSPN, CDR2 SITVG. The DNA read from the CDR3 is TGTGCCTGGAGTCTAGGGGGGAGGAACACAGAAGTCTTC. Its translation: CAWSLGGRNTEVF. The whole CDR3 protein is CAWSLGGRNTEVFF. The variable domain in full, with the rest retrieved from reference TRBV31 and TRBJ1-1, is AQTIHQWPVAEIKAVGSPLSLGCTIKGKSSPNLYWYWQATGGTLQQLFYSITVGQVESVVQLNLSASRPKDDQFILSTEKLLLSHSGFYLCAWSLGGRNTEVFFGKGTRLTVV.

In the case of this clone: Gene names denote mouse genes. The read terminates 1 residue before the CDR3 end, so the remaining end is supplied by the germline J gene. J is TRBJ1-4 and V is TRBV29, with D maybe TRBD1 (6 bases). Germline assignment: CDR1 MSHET and CDR2 SYDVDS. V shed 3 bases and J shed 3 bases, with 11 bases lying between them. The CDR3 loop spans 15 amino acids. The sequenced part of the CDR3 DNA is TGTGCTAGCAGTTTTACCGGGACAACCAACGAAAGATTATTT. It is translated as CASSFTGTTNERLF. Given in full, the CDR3 is CASSFTGTTNERLFF.

Points on this clone: Gene names and germline match the mouse. Read coverage stops 1 residue before the CDR3 terminus; the germline J gene supplies the remainder. This chain connects TRBV3 to TRBJ2-7; maybe TRBD2 (7 bases). The CDR3 consists of 15 residues. Trimming took 1 base from V and 4 from J, leaving 14 bases between them. Germline assignment: CDR1 SNHLY and CDR2 FYNGKV (reference sequence). The sequenced CDR3 bases are TGTGCCAGCAGCTTAGATAGAGGGGGGGGGTATGAACAGTAC. This encodes CASSLDRGGGYEQY. The entire CDR3 reads CASSLDRGGGYEQYF.

Comments on this clone: All gene names here are mouse names. The CDR3 DNA, read in part, is TGTGCCAGCGGACAGGGTAGTCAAAACACCTTGTAC. Protein product: CASGQGSQNTLY. The CDR3, in full, reads CASGQGSQNTLYF. The V gene is TRBV15, the J gene TRBJ2-4; 8 positions agree with TRBD1. The missing CDR3 end, 1 residue past where the read stops, is filled in from the germline J gene. The V gene's germline CDR1 is SGHND and CDR2 FRSKSL. The ends lost 8 bases at V and 0 bases at J; junction bases unmatched: 1. The CDR3 is 13 residues long.

As to this clone: The gene symbols are mouse symbols. Read sequence stops 1 residue before the CDR3 end, and the germline J gene provides the missing end. The chain carries TRBV20 and TRBJ1-2; 8 bases map to TRBD1. This CDR3 is 14 amino acids long. J was trimmed by 0 bases and V by 0 bases; bases with no gene match: 0. Germline CDR1 GFQATS, CDR2 STVNSAI. The CDR3 bases that were read are TGTGGTGCTAGGGACAGGGGGCCAAACTCCGACTACACC. This codes for CGARDRGPNSDYT. The complete CDR3 sequence is CGARDRGPNSDYTF.

With regard to this clone: Gene names follow the mouse nomenclature. The CDR3 end lies 1 residue beyond the end of the read and is filled in from the germline J gene. The V and J genes are TRBV5 and TRBJ2-2; possibly TRBD1 for D (6 bases). The CDR3 runs 15 residues. Trimming left V 3 bases short and J 0 bases short, with 8 bases between. The germline CDR1 and CDR2 sequences are LGHNA and YNLKQL (reference sequence). This CDR3 reads CASSQGHANTGQLYF. The DNA read from the CDR3 is TGTGCCAGCAGCCAGGGACACGCAAACACCGGGCAGCTCTAC.

As regards this clone: Gene names follow the mouse nomenclature. The read terminates 1 residue ahead of where the CDR3 ends, so the germline J gene completes it. This chain joins TRBV23 and TRBJ1-5; the DNA was not used to check the table's D call, TRBD1. CDR1 and CDR2 from the germline V gene are KGHTA and FQNQQP. The CDR3 spans 14 residues. The CDR3 is CSSSHGTGNQAPLF. The part of the CDR3 DNA that was read is TGCTCCAGCAGTCATGGGACAGGCAACCAGGCTCCGCTT.

The table lists this clone with a few counts. Gene labels here are mouse ones. The CDR3 end falls 1 residue outside the read, so it is completed with the germline J gene. The V and J genes are TRBV3 and TRBJ2-1; no firm D call. This CDR3 is built from 14 residues. Germline loops: CDR1 SNHLY, CDR2 FYNGKV (reference sequence). Trimming pared 0 bases from V and 6 bases from J, leaving 9 bases between. CDR3 protein: CASSLALSSAEQFF. The sequenced part of the CDR3 DNA is TGTGCCAGCAGCTTAGCGCTAAGCAGTGCTGAGCAGTTC. The entire variable domain, with the rest obtained from reference TRBV3 and TRBJ2-1, is as follows: GPKVLQIPSHQIIDMGQMVTLNCDPVSNHLYFYWYKQILGQQMEFLVNFYNGKVMEKSKLFKDQFSVERPDGSYFTLKIQPTALEDSAVYFCASSLALSSAEQFFGPGTRLTVL.

By share, this clone counts as medium-sized. Gene names are mouse gene names. The read falls 1 residue short of the CDR3 end, and the missing part is taken from the germline J gene. This chain joins TRBV26 and TRBJ1-3, with 8 bases matching TRBD1. CDR1 is KGHPV, CDR2 FQNQEV, per germline (reference sequence). There are 15 residues in the CDR3. V trimming: 4 bases; J trimming: 2 bases; junction bases outside the gene matches: 4. The CDR3 bases that were read are TGTGCCAGCAGTCGTCAGGGGGCAACTGGAAATACGCTCTAT. Translation gives CASSRQGATGNTLY. The CDR3, in full, reads CASSRQGATGNTLYF.

Concerning this clone itself: The listed genes are named as in mouse. Sequencing ends 1 residue short of the CDR3 end; the germline J gene provides the rest. The rearrangement uses TRBV24 and TRBJ1-5, with a weak D call TRBD1 (5 bases). There are 16 residues in the CDR3. Germline assignment: CDR1 KGHTA and CDR2 FRNEEI. V was trimmed by 4 bases and J by 0 bases, leaving 13 bases between them. CDR3 bases read: TGTGCCAGCAGTCACCCGACAGACCATAACAACCAGGCTCCGCTT. It yields the protein CASSHPTDHNNQAPL. Given in full, the CDR3 is CASSHPTDHNNQAPLF.

This clone is deemed medium-sized. Gene names denote mouse genes. The sequenced part of the CDR3 DNA is TGTGCTAGCAGGACTGGAAATACGCTCTAT. Translation: CASRTGNTLY. The CDR3 as a whole reads CASRTGNTLYF. The rearrangement uses TRBV29 and TRBJ1-3; D not resolved. The DNA ends 1 residue before the CDR3 does, and the rest of the CDR3 is filled in from the germline J gene. V was trimmed by 6 bases and J by 2 bases, leaving 2 bases between them. Per germline, CDR1 MSHET and CDR2 SYDVDS. The CDR3 extends over 11 amino acids. Looking up the rest from reference TRBV29 and TRBJ1-3 gives the full variable domain: DMKVTQMPRYLIKRMGENVLLECGQDMSHETMYWYRQDPGLGLQLIYISYDVDSNSEGDIPKGYRVSRKKREHFSLILDSAKTNQTSVYFCASRTGNTLYFGEGSRLIVV.

Of note for this clone: Mouse gene names and germline throughout. The CDR3 end is not reached by the read, which stops 1 residue before it; the germline J gene fills it in. The chain joins TRBV26 to TRBJ2-5, with D possibly being TRBD1 (6 bases). The V gene's germline CDR1 is KGHPV and CDR2 FQNQEV (reference sequence). V shed 3 bases and J shed 4 bases, with 8 bases lying between them. The CDR3 runs to 13 residues. The CDR3 loop reads CASSLRTEDTQYF. The sequenced part of the CDR3 DNA is TGTGCCAGCAGTCTTCGGACAGAAGACACCCAGTAC.

As concerns this clone: Germline and genes: mouse. Read sequence stops 1 residue before the CDR3 end, and the germline J gene provides the missing end. The V and J genes are TRBV12-2 and TRBJ2-7; TRBD1 agrees at 7 bases. Germline V gene sequence: CDR1 SGHLS, CDR2 HYDKME. The J segment lost 5 bases and the V segment lost 0 bases, leaving 0 bases of the junction unmatched. The length of the CDR3 is 12 residues. The CDR3 protein is CASSLGTDEQYF. The sequenced part of the CDR3 DNA is TGTGCCAGCTCTCTCGGGACAGATGAACAGTAC.